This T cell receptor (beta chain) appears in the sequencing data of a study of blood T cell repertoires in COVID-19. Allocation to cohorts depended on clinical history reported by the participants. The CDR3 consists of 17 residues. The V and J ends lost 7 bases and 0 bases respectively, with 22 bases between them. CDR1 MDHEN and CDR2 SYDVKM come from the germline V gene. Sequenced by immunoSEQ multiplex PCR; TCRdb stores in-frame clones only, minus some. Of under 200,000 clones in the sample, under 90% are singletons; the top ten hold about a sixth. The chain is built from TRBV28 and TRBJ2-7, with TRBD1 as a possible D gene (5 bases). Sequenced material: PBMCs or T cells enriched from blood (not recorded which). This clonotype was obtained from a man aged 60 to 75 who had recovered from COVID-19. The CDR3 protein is CASTVYWGPDSSYEQYF. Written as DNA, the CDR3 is TGTGCCAGCACCGTTTATTGGGGCCCCGACAGCTCCTACGAGCAGTACTTC. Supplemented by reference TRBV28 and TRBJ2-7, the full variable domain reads DVKVTQSSRYLVKRTGEKVFLECVQDMDHENMFWYRQDPGLGLRLIYFSYDVKMKEKGDIPEGYSVSREKKERFSLILESASTNQTSMYLCASTVYWGPDSSYEQYFGPGTRLTVT.